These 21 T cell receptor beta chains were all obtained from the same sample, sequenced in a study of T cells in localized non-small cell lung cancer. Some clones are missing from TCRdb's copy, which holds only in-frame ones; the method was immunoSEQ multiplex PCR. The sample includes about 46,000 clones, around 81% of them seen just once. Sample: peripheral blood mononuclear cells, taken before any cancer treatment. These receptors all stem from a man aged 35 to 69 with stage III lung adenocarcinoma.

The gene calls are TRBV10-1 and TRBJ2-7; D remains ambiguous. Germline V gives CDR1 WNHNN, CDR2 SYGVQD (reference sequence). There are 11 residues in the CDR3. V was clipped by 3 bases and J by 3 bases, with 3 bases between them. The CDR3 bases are TGCGCCAGCAGTGATCACTACGAGCAGTACTTC. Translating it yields CASSDHYEQYF.

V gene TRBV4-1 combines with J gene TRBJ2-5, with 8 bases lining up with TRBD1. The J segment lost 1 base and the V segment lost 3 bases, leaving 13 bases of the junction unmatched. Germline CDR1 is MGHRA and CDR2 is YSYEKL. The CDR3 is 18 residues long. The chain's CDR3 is CASSHPQDRGRFQETQYF. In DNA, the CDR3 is TGCGCCAGCAGCCACCCTCAAGACAGGGGAAGGTTCCAAGAGACCCAGTACTTC.

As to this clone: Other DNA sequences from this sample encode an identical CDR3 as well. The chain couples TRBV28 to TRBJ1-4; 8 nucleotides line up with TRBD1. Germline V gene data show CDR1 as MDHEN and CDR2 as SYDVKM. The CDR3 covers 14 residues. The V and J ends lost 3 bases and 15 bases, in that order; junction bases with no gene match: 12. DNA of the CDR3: TGTGCCAGCAGTTTCAACAGGGGGGAGGTTAAATTGTTTTTT. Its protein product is CASSFNRGEVKLFF. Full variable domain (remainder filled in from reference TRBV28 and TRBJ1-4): DVKVTQSSRYLVKRTGEKVFLECVQDMDHENMFWYRQDPGLGLRLIYFSYDVKMKEKGDIPEGYSVSREKKERFSLILESASTNQTSMYLCASSFNRGEVKLFFGSGTQLSVL.

CDR3 region: CASSSRGNEQFF. CDR3 coding DNA: TGTGCCAGCAGCTCCCGCGGTAATGAGCAGTTCTTC. V and J are TRBV13 and TRBJ2-1; D call uncertain. Deletions cut 4 bases from V and 7 bases from J, with 8 bases between. Germline CDR1 reads PRHDT; CDR2 reads FYEKMQ (reference sequence). The CDR3 runs 12 residues.

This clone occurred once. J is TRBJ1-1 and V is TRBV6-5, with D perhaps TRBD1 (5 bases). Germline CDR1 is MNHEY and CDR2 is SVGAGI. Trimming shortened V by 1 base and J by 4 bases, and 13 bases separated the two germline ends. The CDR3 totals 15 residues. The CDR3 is CASSYLGRGTTEAFF. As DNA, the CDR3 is TGTGCCAGCAGTTACTTGGGGCGGGGAACCACTGAAGCTTTCTTT.

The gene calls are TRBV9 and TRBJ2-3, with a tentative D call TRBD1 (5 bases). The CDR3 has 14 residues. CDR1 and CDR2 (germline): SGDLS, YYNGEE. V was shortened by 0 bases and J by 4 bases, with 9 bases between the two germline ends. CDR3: CASSVGPRADTQYF. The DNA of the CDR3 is TGTGCCAGCAGCGTAGGTCCCAGGGCAGATACGCAGTATTTT.

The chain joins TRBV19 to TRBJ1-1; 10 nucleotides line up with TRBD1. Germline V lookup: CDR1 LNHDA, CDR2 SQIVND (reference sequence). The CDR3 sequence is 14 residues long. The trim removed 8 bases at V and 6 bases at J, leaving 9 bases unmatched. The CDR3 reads CASWDRGGSAEAFF. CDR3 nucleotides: TGTGCCAGTTGGGACAGGGGAGGAAGCGCTGAAGCTTTCTTT.

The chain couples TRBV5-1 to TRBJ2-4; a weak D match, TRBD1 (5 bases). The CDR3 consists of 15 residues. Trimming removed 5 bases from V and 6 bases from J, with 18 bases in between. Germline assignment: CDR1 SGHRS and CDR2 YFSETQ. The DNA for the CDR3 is TGCGCCAGCAGGCCGGTTTGGCAGGGCCTAAACATTCAGTACTTC. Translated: CASRPVWQGLNIQYF.

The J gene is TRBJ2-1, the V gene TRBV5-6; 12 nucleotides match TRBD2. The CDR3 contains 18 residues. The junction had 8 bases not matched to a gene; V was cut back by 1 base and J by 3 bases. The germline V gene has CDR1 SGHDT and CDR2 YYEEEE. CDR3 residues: CASSLTSGGKVRYNEQFF. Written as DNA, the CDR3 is TGTGCCAGCAGCTTGACTAGCGGGGGGAAGGTCCGCTACAATGAGCAGTTCTTC.

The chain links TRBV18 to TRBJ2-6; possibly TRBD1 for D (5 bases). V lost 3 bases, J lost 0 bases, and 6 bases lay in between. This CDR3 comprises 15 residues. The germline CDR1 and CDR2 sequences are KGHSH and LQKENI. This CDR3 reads CASSPGHSGANVLTF. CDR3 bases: TGTGCCAGCTCACCGGGGCACTCTGGGGCCAACGTCCTGACTTTC.

The CDR3 DNA sequence: TGTGCCAGCAGCTACCCGAGGTGGCGGGGGGGCCTAGGGGAGCTGTTTTTT. Translating gives CASSYPRWRGGLGELFF. The chain carries TRBV28 and TRBJ2-2; 9 bases are a match to TRBD2. Losses at the gene ends were 6 bases for V and 8 bases for J; bases not matched to a gene: 16. Looked up from germline, CDR1 is MDHEN and CDR2 is SYDVKM. The CDR3 spans 17 residues. Full variable domain (rest looked up from reference TRBV28 and TRBJ2-2): DVKVTQSSRYLVKRTGEKVFLECVQDMDHENMFWYRQDPGLGLRLIYFSYDVKMKEKGDIPEGYSVSREKKERFSLILESASTNQTSMYLCASSYPRWRGGLGELFFGEGSRLTVL.

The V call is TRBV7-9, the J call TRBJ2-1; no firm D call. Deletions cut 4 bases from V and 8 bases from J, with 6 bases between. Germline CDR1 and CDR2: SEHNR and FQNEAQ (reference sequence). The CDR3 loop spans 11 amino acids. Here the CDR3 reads CASSSRHEQFF. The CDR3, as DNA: TGTGCCAGCAGCTCTAGACATGAGCAGTTCTTC.

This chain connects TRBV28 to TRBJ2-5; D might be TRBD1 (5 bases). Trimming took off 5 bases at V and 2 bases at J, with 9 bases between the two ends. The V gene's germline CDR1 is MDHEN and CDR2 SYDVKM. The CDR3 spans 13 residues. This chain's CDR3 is CASSTQGQETQYF. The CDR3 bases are TGTGCCAGCAGTACCCAGGGACAAGAGACCCAGTACTTC.

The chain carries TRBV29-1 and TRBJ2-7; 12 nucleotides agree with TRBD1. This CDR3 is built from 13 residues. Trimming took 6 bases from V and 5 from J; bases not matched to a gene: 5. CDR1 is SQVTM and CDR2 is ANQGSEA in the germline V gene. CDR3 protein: CSVGQGALNEQYF. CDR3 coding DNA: TGCAGCGTGGGACAGGGGGCTTTGAACGAGCAGTACTTC.

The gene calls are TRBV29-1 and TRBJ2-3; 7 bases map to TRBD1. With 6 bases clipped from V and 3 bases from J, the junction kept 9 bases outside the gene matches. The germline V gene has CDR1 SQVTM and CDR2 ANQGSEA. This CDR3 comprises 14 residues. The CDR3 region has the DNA TGCAGCGTCCGAAGGGGGCGCGGGACAGATACGCAGTATTTT. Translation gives CSVRRGRGTDTQYF.

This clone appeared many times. CDR3 residues: CASSQRTGLGYTF. CDR3 nucleotide sequence: TGTGCCAGCAGTCAGAGGACAGGACTTGGCTACACCTTC. The gene calls are TRBV6-6 and TRBJ1-2, with 7 bases fitting TRBD1. After removal of 5 bases from V and 7 bases from J, the junction contained 7 bases not matched to a gene. The length of the CDR3 is 13 residues. Germline values: CDR1 MNHNY, CDR2 SVGAGI (reference sequence).

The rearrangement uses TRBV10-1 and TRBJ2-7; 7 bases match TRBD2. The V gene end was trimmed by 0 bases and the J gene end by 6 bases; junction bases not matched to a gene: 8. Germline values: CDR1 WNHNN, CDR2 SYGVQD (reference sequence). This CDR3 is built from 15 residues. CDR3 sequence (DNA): TGCGCCAGCAGTGAGTCGTCTCTAGCGGTATCCGAGCAGTACTTC. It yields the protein CASSESSLAVSEQYF.

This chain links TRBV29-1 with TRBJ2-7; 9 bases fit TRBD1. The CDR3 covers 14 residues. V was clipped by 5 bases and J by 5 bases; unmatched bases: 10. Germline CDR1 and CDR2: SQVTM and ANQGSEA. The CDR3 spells CSVTQTGGVDEQYF. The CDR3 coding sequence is TGCAGCGTTACCCAAACAGGGGGCGTCGACGAGCAGTACTTC.

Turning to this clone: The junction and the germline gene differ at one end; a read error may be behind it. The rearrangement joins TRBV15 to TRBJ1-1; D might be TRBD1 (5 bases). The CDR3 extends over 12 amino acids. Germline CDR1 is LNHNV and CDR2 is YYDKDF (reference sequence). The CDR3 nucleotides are TGTGCCACCGGCAGGGCGAACACTGAAGCTTTCTTT. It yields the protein CATGRANTEAFF.

CDR3: CAWRGRGTGGTKNIQYF. Written as DNA, the CDR3 is TGTGCCTGGAGGGGGCGCGGGACAGGGGGCACCAAAAACATTCAGTACTTC. The chain uses TRBV30 and TRBJ2-4; 12 bases agree with TRBD1. The germline CDR1 and CDR2 sequences are GTSNPN and SVGIG (reference sequence). The CDR3 length is 17 residues. V gave up 3 bases and J gave up 2 bases; unmatched junction bases: 8.

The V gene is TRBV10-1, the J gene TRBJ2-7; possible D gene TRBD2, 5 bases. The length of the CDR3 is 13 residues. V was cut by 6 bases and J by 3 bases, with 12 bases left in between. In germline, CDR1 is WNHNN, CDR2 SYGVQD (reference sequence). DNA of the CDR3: TGCGCCAGCAGCCCAGCGGACCGCTACGAGCAGTACTTC. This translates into CASSPADRYEQYF.